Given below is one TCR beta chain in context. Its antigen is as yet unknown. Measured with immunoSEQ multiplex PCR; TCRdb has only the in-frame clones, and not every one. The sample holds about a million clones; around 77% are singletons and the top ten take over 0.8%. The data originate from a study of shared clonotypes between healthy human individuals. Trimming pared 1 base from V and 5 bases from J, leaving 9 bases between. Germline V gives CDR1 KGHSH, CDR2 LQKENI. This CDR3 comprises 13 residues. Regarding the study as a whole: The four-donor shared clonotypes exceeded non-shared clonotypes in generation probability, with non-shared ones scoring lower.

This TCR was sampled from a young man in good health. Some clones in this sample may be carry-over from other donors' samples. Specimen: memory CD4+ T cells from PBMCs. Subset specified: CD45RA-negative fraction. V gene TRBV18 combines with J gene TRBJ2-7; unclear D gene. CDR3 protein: CASSPRVLHEQYF. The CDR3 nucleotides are TGTGCCAGCTCACCACGGGTACTCCACGAGCAGTACTTC. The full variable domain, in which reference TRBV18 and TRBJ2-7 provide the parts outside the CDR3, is NAGVMQNPRHLVRRRGQEARLRCSPMKGHSHVYWYRQLPEEGLKFMVYLQKENIIDESGMPKERFSAEFPKEGPSILRIQQVVRGDSAAYFCASSPRVLHEQYFGPGTRLTVT.